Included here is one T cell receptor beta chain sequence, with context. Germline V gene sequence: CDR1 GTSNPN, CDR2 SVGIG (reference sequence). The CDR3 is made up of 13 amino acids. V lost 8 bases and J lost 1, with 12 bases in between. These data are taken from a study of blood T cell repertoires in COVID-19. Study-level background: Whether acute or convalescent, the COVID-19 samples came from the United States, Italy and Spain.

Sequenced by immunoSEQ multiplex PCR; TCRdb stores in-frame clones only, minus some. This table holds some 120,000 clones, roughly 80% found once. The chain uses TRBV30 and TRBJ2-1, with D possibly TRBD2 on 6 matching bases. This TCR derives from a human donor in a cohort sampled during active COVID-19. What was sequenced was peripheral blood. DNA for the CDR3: TGTGCCAGCAGCGCGGGATCCTACAATGAGCAGTTCTTC. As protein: CASSAGSYNEQFF. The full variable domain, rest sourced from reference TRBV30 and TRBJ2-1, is SQTIHQWPATLVQPVGSPLSLECTVEGTSNPNLYWYRQAAGRGLQLLFYSVGIGQISSEVPQNLSASRPQDRQFILSSKKLLLSDSGFYLCASSAGSYNEQFFGPGTRLTVL.